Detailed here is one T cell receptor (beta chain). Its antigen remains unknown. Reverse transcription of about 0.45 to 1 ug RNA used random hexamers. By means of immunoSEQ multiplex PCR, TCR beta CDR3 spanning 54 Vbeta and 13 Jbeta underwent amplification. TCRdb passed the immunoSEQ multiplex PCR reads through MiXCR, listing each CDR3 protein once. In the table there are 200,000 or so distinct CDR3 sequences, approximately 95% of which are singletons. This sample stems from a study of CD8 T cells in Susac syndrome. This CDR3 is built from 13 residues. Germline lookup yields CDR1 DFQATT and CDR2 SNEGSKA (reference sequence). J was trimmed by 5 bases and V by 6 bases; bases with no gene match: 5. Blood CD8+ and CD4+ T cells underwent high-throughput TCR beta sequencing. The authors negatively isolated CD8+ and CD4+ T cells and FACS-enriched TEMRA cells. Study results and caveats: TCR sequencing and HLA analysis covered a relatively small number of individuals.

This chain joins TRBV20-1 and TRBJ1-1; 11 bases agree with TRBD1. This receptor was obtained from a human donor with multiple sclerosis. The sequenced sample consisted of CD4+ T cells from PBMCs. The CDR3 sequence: CSAGQGARTEAFF. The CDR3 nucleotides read TGCAGTGCAGGACAGGGGGCGCGAACTGAAGCTTTCTTT.